This T cell receptor (beta chain) was recovered during a study of Tregs in tolerant kidney transplant recipients (dated by TCRdb to about 2019). Broadly, across the study: Other Treg samples came from an approximately 3-day mixed lymphocyte reaction with belatacept, some followed by an approximately 5-day donor restimulation, before sorting recipient CD4+CD25+CD127- cells. During sorting of primary belatacept mixed lymphocyte reaction cultures, recipient cells were distinguished from donor cells with antibodies. Before combined kidney and bone marrow transplantation, this study identified donor-specific regulatory T cells using TCRbeta sequencing and then followed those same cells after transplant. Several methods of expanding Tregs specific for an allogeneic donor were compared by TCRbeta repertoire sequencing in a few healthy controls. The paper's findings and limits, for the study overall: The study was constrained by small patient numbers, and validation of the findings is required in larger populations and under other immunosuppression protocols. Biological reproducibility was not directly assessed, although technical replication error appeared to be minimal. Expanding Tregs with activated donor B cells appeared to identify the most biologically relevant and donor-specific TCRbeta repertoire.

Points on this clone: Its antigen target is currently unknown. Base qualities were left out, and no much larger clone turns up one base away.

Healthy control blood was obtained either as purchased buffy coats or from healthy volunteers. Healthy control blood was processed to PBMCs with a Ficoll density gradient and then cryopreserved, whereas patient PBMCs were collected both before and after transplant. For TCRbeta CDR3 sequencing, genomic DNA was extracted from sorted cells using the QIAGEN DNeasy Blood and Tissue Kit. High-throughput TCRbeta CDR3 sequencing, including PCR amplification with bias correction and internal controls, was performed commercially through immunoSEQ. The authors' analysis ran thus. Unique productive TCRbeta sequences were defined by CDR3 nucleotide sequence when primers matched and otherwise by CDR3 amino acid sequence together with Vbeta and Jbeta genes. A sequence counted as donor-reactive if, in CFSE-low cells, the sequence had a frequency of at least 0.01% and was expanded at least 5-fold compared with unstimulated cells. Repertoire divergence was quantified by Jensen-Shannon divergence using the top 100 TCRbeta sequences ranked by frequency. For any sample with multiple sequencing runs, sorting error was corrected in each run separately before the runs were pooled. TCRdb re-hosts the immuneACCESS table, in-frame sequences only. Its copies lack some clones; in the studies checked, an unresolved V gene accounts for under half of them, and the cause for the rest is not known. For V, J and clone size, that table is used; D and trimming come from the DNA. For this sample there are 35,000 to 50,000 clones; about 95% appear just once. Approximately 0.39% of the sample rests with the top ten.

CDR1 SGHRS and CDR2 YFSETQ are derived from the germline V gene. The CDR3 measures 14 amino acids from cysteine to phenylalanine. CDR3 DNA only is kept here, 42 bases in frame from base 1. Unmatched junction bases come to 4, with V trimmed by 2 bases and J by 6 bases. The clonotype originates from a human donor in good health. The sequenced sample was Tregs from blood cultured with allogeneic cells. The rearranged chain carries TRBV5-1 and TRBJ2-7, with TRBD2 matching 11 junction bases. The nucleotide sequence reads as follows: TGCGCCAGCAGCTTTACTAGCGGGAGCACCGAGCAGTACTTC. It translates to CASSFTSGSTEQYF.